A selection of T cell receptor beta chains follows, all from one sample in a study of T cells in Graves' hyperthyroidism and ophthalmopathy. From the multiplex PCR reads, TCRdb called clonotypes with MiXCR, one entry per CDR3 protein. Among about 640,000 distinct CDR3 sequences listed, around 21% were seen once. Material for sequencing was blood. Receptor source: a young man with Graves' ophthalmopathy. The CDR3 runs from the conserved cysteine through the conserved F or W. D genes are given only for firm matches. Not every row has a clone size; where given, it reads once, few, many or a size class.

cdr3_length d_call j_call v_call clone_size cdr3_nt cdr3_aa
14 NA TRBJ2-5 TRBV7-2 NA TGTGCCAGCAGCTTAGCGCTCGTTCTGGAGACCCAGTACTTC CASSLALVLETQYF
14 NA TRBJ2-4 TRBV18 NA TGTGCCAGCTCGCTTCAGGGGACCGATCCCCCTCAGTCCTTC CASSLQGTDPPQSF
18 TRBD1 TRBJ2-7 TRBV28 few TGTGCCAGCAGTTTCCTGAGGACAGGCCCCCCACCAAAGGTCCAGCAGTACTTC CASSFLRTGPPPKVQQYF
14 NA TRBJ1-2 TRBV14 NA TGTGCCAGCAGCCCAGGGTTGGCAGTCTATGGCTACACCTTC CASSPGLAVYGYTF
17 TRBD2 TRBJ2-7 TRBV6-1 NA TGTGCCAGCAGTCGACTAGCGGGAGGGCGGAGCTCCTACGAGCAGTACTTC CASSRLAGGRSSYEQYF
15 TRBD1 TRBJ2-1 TRBV5-1 many TGCGCCAGCAGCCCCACGGGACAGGGGATTAATGAGCAGTTCTTC CASSPTGQGINEQFF
16 TRBD1 TRBJ1-2 TRBV18 many TGTGCCAGCTCACCAGCCCAGTCCCGACAGGGCGCAGGCTACACCTTC CASSPAQSRQGAGYTF
14 TRBD1 TRBJ2-4 TRBV10-1 few TGCGCCAGTATAGGGGGCTCTGTGTCCGACATTCAGTACTTC CASIGGSVSDIQYF
18 TRBD2 TRBJ2-3 TRBV29-1 few TGCAGCGTTAAAATGAAAGGGACTAGCGGGAGTTTTGAAGATACGCAGTATTTT CSVKMKGTSGSFEDTQYF
14 NA TRBJ2-1 TRBV7-9 few TGTGCCAGCAGCTTCGGCTTCCGAGACAATGAGCAGTTCTTC CASSFGFRDNEQFF
15 TRBD1 TRBJ1-3 TRBV5-4 NA TGTGCCAGCAGCGGGGGACAGGGGGTTGGAAACACCATATATTTT CASSGGQGVGNTIYF
13 TRBD1 TRBJ1-2 TRBV10-3 few TGTGCCATCAGCCGGGACAGCAACTATGGCTACACCTTC CAISRDSNYGYTF
17 TRBD1 TRBJ2-3 TRBV3-1 NA TGTGCCAGCAGCCAAGCCCCAGCCGGGACAGGCACAGATACGCAGTATTTT CASSQAPAGTGTDTQYF
14 TRBD1 TRBJ1-5 TRBV27 few TGTGCCAGCAGCATCCGACAGGGGGATCAGCCCCAGCATTTT CASSIRQGDQPQHF
14 NA TRBJ2-5 TRBV4-3 few TGCGCCAGCAGCCAAGATAGGGCGGTTCGGACCCAGTACTTC CASSQDRAVRTQYF
14 NA TRBJ1-2 TRBV27 NA TGTGCCAGCAGTTTCAGTTCCAGGGAGGGTGGCTGCACCTTC CASSFSSREGGCTF
14 NA TRBJ1-5 TRBV4-1 few TGCGCCAGCAGCCACAAAGCCGGCAATCAGCCCCAGCATTTT CASSHKAGNQPQHF
16 TRBD1 TRBJ2-6 TRBV19 few TGTGCCAGTAGTTACAGGGGGCGGTCTGGGGCCAACGTCCTGACTTTC CASSYRGRSGANVLTF
16 TRBD1 TRBJ2-6 TRBV28 NA TGTGCCAGAAGGGACAGGGAAGGATCTGGGGCCAACGTCCTGACTTTC CARRDREGSGANVLTF
15 TRBD2 TRBJ2-7 TRBV6-1 NA TGTGCCACCTCGAGGCTAGCGGGAGGAAAGTACGAGCAGTACTTC CATSRLAGGKYEQYF
15 NA TRBJ1-5 TRBV5-1 many TGCGCCAGCAGCTTGGCGGGGAAGAGCAATCAGCCCCAGCATTTT CASSLAGKSNQPQHF
18 TRBD2 TRBJ2-7 TRBV6-1 few TGTGCCAGCAGGACTTCCGGGACTAGCGGGAGGGCCCTGTACGAGCAGTACTTC CASRTSGTSGRALYEQYF
12 NA TRBJ2-7 TRBV29-1 few TGCAGCGTCCAGGGGAATTCCTACGAGCAGTACTTC CSVQGNSYEQYF
14 NA TRBJ2-5 TRBV6-1 NA TGTGCCAGCAGTGAAGGACAGGGAGGAGAGACCCAGTACTTC CASSEGQGGETQYF
14 TRBD1 TRBJ2-1 TRBV24-1 many TGTGCCACCAGTACGGGACAGGGGTTCAATGAGCAGTTCTTC CATSTGQGFNEQFF
16 TRBD1 TRBJ2-7 TRBV18 many TGTGCCAGCTCACCACCGGGACAGACATTGAAAAACGAGCAGTACTTC CASSPPGQTLKNEQYF
15 TRBD1 TRBJ1-5 TRBV19 NA TGTGCCAGTAGCCCCCGGGACAGGGGAGCCCAGCCCCAGCATTTT CASSPRDRGAQPQHF
13 TRBD1 TRBJ1-1 TRBV29-1 NA TGCAGCGTTCCAACGACTACAGGGGCGGCCGCTTTCTTT CSVPTTTGAAAFF
17 TRBD2 TRBJ2-2 TRBV9 NA TGTGCCAGCAGCGTAGGTAGCGGGGGTTCGAACACCGGGGAGCTGTTTTTT CASSVGSGGSNTGELFF
14 NA TRBJ2-7 TRBV12-3/TRBV12-4 few TGTGCCAGCAGTTTAGCCAGGGCCCCCTACGAGCAGTACTTC CASSLARAPYEQYF
14 NA TRBJ1-1 TRBV14 many TGTGCCAGCAGCCGCGGACCCGGAAAGACTGAAGCTTTCTTT CASSRGPGKTEAFF
16 NA TRBJ1-1 TRBV6-1 few TGTGCCAGCAGTCTTAATTACGGACAGATGAACACTGAAGCTTTCTTT CASSLNYGQMNTEAFF
14 NA TRBJ1-6 TRBV18 few TGTGCCAGCTCACCACGAGGAAACAATTCACCCCTCCACTTT CASSPRGNNSPLHF
13 TRBD1 TRBJ1-2 TRBV29-1 NA TGCAGCGCCCCGGGACAGGGGGACTATGGCTACACCTTC CSAPGQGDYGYTF
14 NA TRBJ2-3 TRBV13 few TGTGCCAGCAGCCACAACCGGGGGTCAGATACGCAGTATTTT CASSHNRGSDTQYF
14 NA TRBJ1-5 TRBV6-1 once TGTGCCACGAGCGGGGAGCGACGCAATCAGCCCCAGCATTTT CATSGERRNQPQHF
13 TRBD2 TRBJ2-7 TRBV7-9 few TGTGCCAGCGGGAGGGATAGCTCCAGTCAACTCAACTTC CASGRDSSSQLNF
16 TRBD1 TRBJ1-1 TRBV11-2 NA TGTGCCAGCAGCCGGACAGGGAAAAGCATGAACACTGAAGCTTTCTTT CASSRTGKSMNTEAFF
16 TRBD2 TRBJ2-1 TRBV15 NA TGTGCCACCAGCAAACCCCTTAGCGCGGGGGGAAATGAGCAGTTCTTC CATSKPLSAGGNEQFF
17 TRBD2 TRBJ2-1 TRBV24-1 few TGTGCCACCAGTGATTTTACTAGCGGGAGGGCGGGCAATGAGCAGTTCTTC CATSDFTSGRAGNEQFF
15 NA TRBJ1-1 TRBV12-3/TRBV12-4 few TGTGCCAGCAGTCCCCAGGGTAGGATGAACACTGAAGCTTTCTTT CASSPQGRMNTEAFF
16 TRBD1 TRBJ1-2 TRBV6-5 NA TGTGCCAGCAGTTACAACTCGGGACAGCTTAACTATGGCTACACCTTC CASSYNSGQLNYGYTF
17 NA TRBJ2-2 TRBV30 NA TGTGCCTGGAGCTCGGATGGAGGCCCTCAGATCACCGGGGAGCTGTTTTTT CAWSSDGGPQITGELFF
15 NA TRBJ2-1 TRBV29-1 NA TGCAGCGCCGGAACGACTAGTTGGCCCTACAATGAGCAGTTCTTC CSAGTTSWPYNEQFF
17 NA TRBJ1-4 TRBV2 few TGTGCCAGCAGTGAAGCGCGAAACCCCCGTTATAATGAAAAACTGTTTTTT CASSEARNPRYNEKLFF
13 NA TRBJ2-7 TRBV5-1 many TGCGCCAGCAGCTTGGGGGAAGTCTACGAGCAGTACTTC CASSLGEVYEQYF
17 TRBD1 TRBJ2-3 TRBV18 few TGTGCCAGCTCACCGGGACAGCCTAGGCGGGGCACAGATACGCAGTATTTT CASSPGQPRRGTDTQYF